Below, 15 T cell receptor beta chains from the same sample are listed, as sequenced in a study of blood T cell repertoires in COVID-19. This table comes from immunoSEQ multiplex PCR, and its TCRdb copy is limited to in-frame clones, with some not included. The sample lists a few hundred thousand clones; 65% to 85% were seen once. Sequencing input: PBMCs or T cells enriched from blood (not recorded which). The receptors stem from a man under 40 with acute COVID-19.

The CDR3 DNA is TGTGCTAGTGGTTTGGCGATTCCCTCGGGGGGCTACACCTTC. Translating gives CASGLAIPSGGYTF. The chain couples TRBV12-5 to TRBJ1-2; no clear D gene. There are 14 residues in the CDR3. With 1 base removed from V and 8 bases from J, the gap between germline ends came to 14 bases. The V gene's germline CDR1 is LGHNT and CDR2 FRNRAP.

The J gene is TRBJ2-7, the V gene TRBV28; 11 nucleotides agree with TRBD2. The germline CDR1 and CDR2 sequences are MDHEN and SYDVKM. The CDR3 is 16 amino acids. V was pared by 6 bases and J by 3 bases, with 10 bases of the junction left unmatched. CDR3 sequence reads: CASSPYPLAGGYEQYF. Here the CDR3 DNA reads TGTGCCAGCAGCCCATATCCGCTAGCGGGGGGCTACGAGCAGTACTTC. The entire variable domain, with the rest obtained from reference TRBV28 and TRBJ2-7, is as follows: DVKVTQSSRYLVKRTGEKVFLECVQDMDHENMFWYRQDPGLGLRLIYFSYDVKMKEKGDIPEGYSVSREKKERFSLILESASTNQTSMYLCASSPYPLAGGYEQYFGPGTRLTVT.

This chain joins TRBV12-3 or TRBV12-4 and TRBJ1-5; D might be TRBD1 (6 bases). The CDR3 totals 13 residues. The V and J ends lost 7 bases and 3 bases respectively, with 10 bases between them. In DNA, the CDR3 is TGTGCCAGCAACCTGGGGGCCAATCAGCCCCAGCATTTT. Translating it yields CASNLGANQPQHF.

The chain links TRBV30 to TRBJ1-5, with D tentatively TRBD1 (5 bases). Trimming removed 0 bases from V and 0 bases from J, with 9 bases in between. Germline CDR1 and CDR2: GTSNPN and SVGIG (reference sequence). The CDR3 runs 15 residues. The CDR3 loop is CAWSVGGYSNQPQHF. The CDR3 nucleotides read TGTGCCTGGAGTGTGGGGGGGTATAGCAATCAGCCCCAGCATTTT. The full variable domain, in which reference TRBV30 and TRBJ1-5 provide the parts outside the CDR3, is SQTIHQWPATLVQPVGSPLSLECTVEGTSNPNLYWYRQAAGRGLQLLFYSVGIGQISSEVPQNLSASRPQDRQFILSSKKLLLSDSGFYLCAWSVGGYSNQPQHFGDGTRLSIL.

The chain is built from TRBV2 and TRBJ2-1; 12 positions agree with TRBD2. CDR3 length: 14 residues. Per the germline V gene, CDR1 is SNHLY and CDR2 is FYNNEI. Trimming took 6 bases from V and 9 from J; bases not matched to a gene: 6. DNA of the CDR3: TGTGCCAGCAGAGCTAGCGGGGGGGCCTTTGAGCAGTTCTTC. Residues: CASRASGGAFEQFF.

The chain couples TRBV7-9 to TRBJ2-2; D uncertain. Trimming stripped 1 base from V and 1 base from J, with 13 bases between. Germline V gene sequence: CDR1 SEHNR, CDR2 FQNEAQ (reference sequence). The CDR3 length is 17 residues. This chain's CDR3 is CASSLDPGHVNTGELFF. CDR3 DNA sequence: TGTGCCAGCAGCTTAGACCCTGGGCACGTGAACACCGGGGAGCTGTTTTTT.

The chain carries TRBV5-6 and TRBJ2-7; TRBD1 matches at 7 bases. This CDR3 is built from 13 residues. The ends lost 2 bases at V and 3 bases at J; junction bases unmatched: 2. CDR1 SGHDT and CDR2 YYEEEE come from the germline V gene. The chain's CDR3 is CASSLNRGYEQYF. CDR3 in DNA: TGTGCCAGCAGCTTAAACAGGGGCTACGAGCAGTACTTC.

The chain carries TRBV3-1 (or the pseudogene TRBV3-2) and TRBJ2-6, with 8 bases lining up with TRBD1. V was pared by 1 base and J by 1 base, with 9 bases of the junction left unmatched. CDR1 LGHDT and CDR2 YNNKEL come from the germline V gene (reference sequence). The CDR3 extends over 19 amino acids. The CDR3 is CASSQAHDRGVSGANVLTF. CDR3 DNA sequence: TGTGCCAGCAGCCAAGCCCACGACAGGGGAGTTTCTGGGGCCAACGTCCTGACTTTC.

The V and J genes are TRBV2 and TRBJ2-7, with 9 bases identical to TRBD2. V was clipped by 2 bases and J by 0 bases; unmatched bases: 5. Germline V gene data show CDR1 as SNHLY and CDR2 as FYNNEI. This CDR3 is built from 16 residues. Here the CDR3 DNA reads TGTGCCAGCAGTGAACCTAGCGGGGAGATCTCCTACGAGCAGTACTTC. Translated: CASSEPSGEISYEQYF.

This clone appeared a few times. The CDR3 protein is CASSGGQGFMNTEAFF. CDR3 bases: TGTGCCAGTAGTGGGGGACAGGGATTCATGAACACTGAAGCTTTCTTT. V and J are TRBV19 and TRBJ1-1, with TRBD1 matching over 9 bases. The CDR3 is 16 residues long. The V segment lost 5 bases and the J segment 0 bases; nucleotides outside the gene matches: 7. Germline CDR1 and CDR2: LNHDA and SQIVND (reference sequence).

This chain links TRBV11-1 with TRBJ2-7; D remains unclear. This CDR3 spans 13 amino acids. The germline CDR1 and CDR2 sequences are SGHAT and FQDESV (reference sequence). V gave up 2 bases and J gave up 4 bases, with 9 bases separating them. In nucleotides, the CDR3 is TGTGCCAGCAGCTTACGCCGCGTATACGAGCAGTACTTC. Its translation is CASSLRRVYEQYF.

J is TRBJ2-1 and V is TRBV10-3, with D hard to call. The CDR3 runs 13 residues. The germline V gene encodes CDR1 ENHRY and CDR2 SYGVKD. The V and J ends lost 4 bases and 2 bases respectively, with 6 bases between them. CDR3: CAISVEPYNEQFF. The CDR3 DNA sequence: TGTGCCATCAGTGTAGAACCCTACAATGAGCAGTTCTTC.

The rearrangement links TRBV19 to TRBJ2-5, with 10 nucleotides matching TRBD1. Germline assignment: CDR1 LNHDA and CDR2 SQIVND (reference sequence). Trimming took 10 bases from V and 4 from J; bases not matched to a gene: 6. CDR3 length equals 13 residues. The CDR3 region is CATTTGGTETQYF. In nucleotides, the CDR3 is TGTGCCACTACGACAGGGGGCACAGAGACCCAGTACTTC.

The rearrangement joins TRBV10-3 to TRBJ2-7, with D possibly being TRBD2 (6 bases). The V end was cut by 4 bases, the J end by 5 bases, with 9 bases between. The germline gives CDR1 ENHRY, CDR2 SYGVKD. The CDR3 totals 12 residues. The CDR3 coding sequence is TGTGCCATCAGTGGGGGGGTCCACGAGCAGTACTTC. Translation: CAISGGVHEQYF.

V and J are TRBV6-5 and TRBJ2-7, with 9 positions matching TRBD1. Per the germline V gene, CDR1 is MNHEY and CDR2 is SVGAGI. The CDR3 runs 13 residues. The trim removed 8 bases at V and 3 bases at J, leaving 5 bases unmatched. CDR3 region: CASAGTGLYEQYF. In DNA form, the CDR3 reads TGTGCCAGCGCCGGGACAGGGCTCTACGAGCAGTACTTC.